Listed below are T cell receptor beta chains from one sample, sequenced in a study of spatial heterogeneity in lung cancer. From the 5' RACE reads, TCRdb called clonotypes with MiXCR, one entry per CDR3 protein. This repertoire shows some 83,000 distinct CDR3 sequences, more than 15% found once; its top ten account for around 6.6%. The sequences come from PBMCs, collected at surgery. The receptors were gathered from a male donor with early-stage non-small cell lung cancer. CDR3s include the opening cysteine and the closing phenylalanine or tryptophan. The D gene is left open where the match is weak. Rows give clone size only sometimes, using once, few, many, or a class for an expanded clone.

j_gene | v_gene | abundance | d_gene | CDR3nt | CDR3aa
TRBJ1-1 | TRBV7-6 | - | TRBD1 | TGTGCCAGCAGCTTAGGAGGGGGCGGCACTGAAGCTTTCTTT | CASSLGGGGTEAFF
TRBJ2-7 | TRBV6-6 | - | - | TGTGCCAGCAGTTACCCTCCTCTTGGTCACGAGCAGTACTTC | CASSYPPLGHEQYF
TRBJ2-7 | TRBV28 | - | - | TGTGCCAGCAGAACTCAGGGACCCTCCTACGAGCAGTACTTC | CASRTQGPSYEQYF
TRBJ1-1 | TRBV3-1 | many | - | TGTGCCAGCAGCCAAATGGACCAGAACACTGAAGCTTTCTTT | CASSQMDQNTEAFF
TRBJ2-6 | TRBV7-9 | - | - | TGTGCCAGCAGCTTAGGCAGGACAGTCCCCCAAATTAGCTCTGGGGCCAACGTCCTGACTTTC | CASSLGRTVPQISSGANVLTF
TRBJ2-7 | TRBV9 | many | TRBD1 | TGTGCCAGCAGCACCGGGACAGGGTCCGAGCAGTACTTC | CASSTGTGSEQYF
TRBJ2-1 | TRBV9 | many | - | TGTGCCAGCAGCGTAGAAAGCCTACTCATCACCAATGAGCAGTTCTTC | CASSVESLLITNEQFF
TRBJ2-2 | TRBV7-2 | few | - | TGTGCCAGCACCTTTGCCGCCACCGGGGAGCTGTTTTTT | CASTFAATGELFF
TRBJ2-3 | TRBV4-3 | many | TRBD1 | TGCGCCAGCAGCCAAGATCCCCCACAGGGGGCAACAGATACGCAGTATTTT | CASSQDPPQGATDTQYF
TRBJ2-3 | TRBV11-2 | few | TRBD2 | TGTGCCAGCAGCTTGGCCGGGACTAGCTCAGATACGCAGTATTTT | CASSLAGTSSDTQYF
TRBJ2-1 | TRBV4-2 | - | TRBD1 | TGTGCCAGCAGCCAAGCCGGGACAGACTACAATGAGCAGTTCTTC | CASSQAGTDYNEQFF
TRBJ1-2 | TRBV30 | - | TRBD1 | TGTGCCCACGGGACAGAGGCACACTATGGCTACACCTTC | CAHGTEAHYGYTF
TRBJ2-3 | TRBV11-2 | - | TRBD2 | TGTGCCAGCAGCTTAGCCAGGACTAGCGGGACCCCAGATACGCAGTATTTT | CASSLARTSGTPDTQYF
TRBJ2-3 | TRBV6-2/TRBV6-3 | many | - | TGTGCCAGCAGAAGTCACAGGATCACAGATACGCAGTATTTT | CASRSHRITDTQYF
TRBJ2-4 | TRBV3-1 | many | TRBD1 | TGTGCCAGCAGCCACACCGGGACAGGGGAAAACATTCAGTACTTC | CASSHTGTGENIQYF
TRBJ1-6 | TRBV6-5 | - | - | TGTGCCAGCAGCCCATTTGGGACACTCTATAATTCACCCCTCCACTTT | CASSPFGTLYNSPLHF
TRBJ2-3 | TRBV7-9 | - | TRBD2 | TGTGCCAGCAGCAACGGACTAGCGGGAACTACGCAGTATTTT | CASSNGLAGTTQYF
TRBJ2-7 | TRBV20-1 | - | TRBD1 | TGCAGTGCTAGAGATCCGAAGACAGGGTCCTACGAGCAGTACTTC | CSARDPKTGSYEQYF
TRBJ2-7 | TRBV7-9 | - | TRBD2 | TGTGCCAGCAGCCCCGAAGGGACTAGCGCTGACTACGAGCAGTACTTC | CASSPEGTSADYEQYF
TRBJ1-3 | TRBV4-1 | few | - | TGCGCCAGCAGCCAACTCGGAGGGACCGGCTCTGGAAACACCATATATTTT | CASSQLGGTGSGNTIYF
TRBJ1-2 | TRBV30 | - | - | TGTGCCTGGAAATACCTCAGGTCACTACTGGCCTTC | CAWKYLRSLLAF
TRBJ2-1 | TRBV7-9 | - | TRBD2 | TGTGCCAGCAGCTTTCCTAGCGGGGGCTCCTACAATGAGCAGTTCTTC | CASSFPSGGSYNEQFF
TRBJ1-1 | TRBV9 | few | - | TGTGCCAGCAGCCCCAATGACAACACTGAAGCTTTCTTT | CASSPNDNTEAFF
TRBJ2-5 | TRBV27 | - | TRBD2 | TGTGCCAGCACCTGGACTAGCGGGGGGAAAGAGACCCAGTACTTC | CASTWTSGGKETQYF
TRBJ2-5 | TRBV5-1 | - | TRBD2 | TGCGCCAGCAGCTTGACTGCGGGAGGGACGGAGACCCAGTACTTC | CASSLTAGGTETQYF
TRBJ2-3 | TRBV6-1 | - | TRBD2 | TGTGCCAGCAGTGAAGCCCTAGCGGGGGGGCCTGATACGCAGTATTTT | CASSEALAGGPDTQYF
TRBJ2-1 | TRBV7-2 | - | - | TGTGCCAGCAGCAAAACGCCAGGCAGGGGAGGTCTAGAGCAGTTCTTC | CASSKTPGRGGLEQFF
TRBJ2-4 | TRBV23-1 | - | TRBD1 | TGCGCCAGCAGTCACCGGGACAGGGCGGCCGACGGTAAAAAAAACATTCAGTACTTC | CASSHRDRAADGKKNIQYF
TRBJ2-7 | TRBV12-3/TRBV12-4 | - | TRBD1 | TGTGCCAGCAGTACTCTAGGGGGCTATGGAGAGCAGTACTTC | CASSTLGGYGEQYF
TRBJ1-2 | TRBV25-1 | few | TRBD1 | TGTGCCAGCAGTGAACCGGGACAGGGGAGTTTCGGCGGCTACACCTTC | CASSEPGQGSFGGYTF
TRBJ2-7 | TRBV3-1 | - | - | TGTGCCAGCGGGGGACGGGGTGACTCCTACGAGCAGTACTTC | CASGGRGDSYEQYF
TRBJ1-6 | TRBV3-1 | few | - | TGTGCCAGCAGCCAAGCTTTACGGGGCGATAATTCACCCCTCCACTTT | CASSQALRGDNSPLHF
TRBJ2-5 | TRBV20-1 | - | - | TGCAGTGCTGGGGATGGGGGGGCGGCTGAGACCCAGTACTTC | CSAGDGGAAETQYF
TRBJ1-1 | TRBV3-1 | - | - | TGTGCCAGCAGCCAAGGGACTCCGCCATCTGAAGCTTTCTTT | CASSQGTPPSEAFF
TRBJ2-5 | TRBV12-3/TRBV12-4 | many | - | TGTGCCAGCAGTTCCCGGATGGCGGTCGACCAAGAGACCCAGTACTTC | CASSSRMAVDQETQYF
TRBJ1-2 | TRBV20-1 | - | - | TGCAGTGCTGCTCCGGGCCACACCTTC | CSAAPGHTF
TRBJ2-1 | TRBV20-1 | - | - | TGCAGTGCCCCTAGACCAGCTAGCTCCTACAATGAGCAGTTCTTC | CSAPRPASSYNEQFF
TRBJ2-1 | TRBV5-5 | few | - | TGTGCCAGCAGAATAAACCAGGGGCCCAATGAGCAGTTCTTC | CASRINQGPNEQFF
TRBJ2-3 | TRBV7-9 | - | - | TGTGCCAGCAGCTTAGTCGGAGAGAGCACAGATACGCAGTATTTT | CASSLVGESTDTQYF
TRBJ2-2 | TRBV4-2 | - | TRBD2 | TGTGCCAGCAGCCAAGATCGGCTAGCGGCCGGGGAGCTGTTTTTT | CASSQDRLAAGELFF
TRBJ1-1 | TRBV20-1 | many | - | TGCAGTGCTACCGACGACGGGGGAAACACTGAAGCTTTCTTT | CSATDDGGNTEAFF
TRBJ1-1 | TRBV4-2 | - | - | TGTGCCAGCAGCCCGAAGGGCGGCGGAGCTTTCTTT | CASSPKGGGAFF
TRBJ1-1 | TRBV7-2 | many | - | TGTGCCAGCAGCTCAGGAATCTGGTCTACTGAAGCTTTCTTT | CASSSGIWSTEAFF
TRBJ2-7 | TRBV19 | few | TRBD1 | TGTGCCAGTAGTATGGGACAGCCCCCCTACGAGCAGTACTTC | CASSMGQPPYEQYF
TRBJ1-1 | TRBV6-5 | - | - | TGTGCCAGCAGTTACTCAACAGGGTACACTGAAGCTTTCTTT | CASSYSTGYTEAFF
TRBJ2-7 | TRBV5-8 | few | - | TGTGCCAGCAGCTTTCGCACAGGACACGAGCAGTACTTC | CASSFRTGHEQYF
TRBJ2-7 | TRBV7-8 | few | TRBD1 | TGTGCCAGCAGCCCCCGACAGGGAGCCTCGCGCGAGCAGTACTTC | CASSPRQGASREQYF
TRBJ2-1 | TRBV20-1 | - | TRBD2 | TGCAGTGCTGGACTAGCGGGAGAGTCCAATGAGCAGTTCTTC | CSAGLAGESNEQFF
TRBJ2-6 | TRBV10-3 | many | - | TGTGCCATCAGTGAGTCGAAGAGCTCTGGGGCCAACGTCCTGACTTTC | CAISESKSSGANVLTF
TRBJ1-1 | TRBV6-6 | many | - | TGTGCCAGCAGTCCCCGGGTTGAAGCTTTCTTT | CASSPRVEAFF
TRBJ2-6 | TRBV5-4 | - | - | TGTGCCAGCAGCCCGGGACTGTCCTCTGGGGCCAACGTCCTGACTTTC | CASSPGLSSGANVLTF
TRBJ2-3 | TRBV5-1 | - | - | TGCGCCAGCAGCTTGCGTCGCAGGGCAGATACGCAGTATTTT | CASSLRRRADTQYF
TRBJ2-1 | TRBV12-3/TRBV12-4 | many | - | TGTGCCAGCAGTTTAATTGGTGAGCAGTTCTTC | CASSLIGEQFF
TRBJ1-4 | TRBV27 | - | - | TGTGCCAGCAGTTTCAGGTCTGAAGGAGGAAAACTGTTTTTT | CASSFRSEGGKLFF
TRBJ2-1 | TRBV24-1 | - | - | TGTGCCACCAGTGGGGCAGGGAGCTACAATGAGCAGTTCTTC | CATSGAGSYNEQFF